A selection of T cell receptor beta chains follows, all from one sample in a study of T cell responses to AZD1222 COVID-19 vaccine. Profiled with immunoSEQ multiplex PCR; TCRdb holds only in-frame clones, not every one. The sample yields 130,000 to 150,000 clones, 90% to 95% seen once. The material sequenced was peripheral blood, taken on day 0 of AZD1222 vaccination. The receptors derive from an adult in good health. Both conserved end residues are part of each CDR3.

j_call v_call cdr3_aa
TRBJ2-2 TRBV27 CASSFSGFTGELFF
TRBJ1-5 TRBV6-6 CASRSQGTFNQPQHF
TRBJ1-5 TRBV20-1 CSASKGRNQPQHF
TRBJ2-7 TRBV18 CASSPTNGAGAKSEQYF
TRBJ2-3 TRBV7-3 CASSLTAGGSPSTDTQYF
TRBJ2-2 TRBV19 CASSIRPGGYTGELFF
TRBJ1-5 TRBV6-5 CASRNGGSNQPQHF
TRBJ2-1 TRBV20-1 CSASPPSGRIYNEQFF
TRBJ2-1 TRBV5-1 CASSLRQASRNEQFF
TRBJ1-5 TRBV18 CASSSAAVLNQPQHF
TRBJ1-5 TRBV12-2 CASRSSHREGSNQPQHF
TRBJ1-2 TRBV27 CATRTGNNGYTF
TRBJ1-2 TRBV10-3 CAISDGQVHYGYTF
TRBJ1-1 TRBV29-1 CSVGLLDRGLETEAFF
TRBJ2-1 TRBV5-1 CASSSGTSLNEQFF